These T cell receptor beta chains were read from a single sample in a study of blood T cell repertoires in COVID-19. Profiling relied on immunoSEQ multiplex PCR, and the TCRdb table lists in-frame clones only, not all of them. The sample carries around 190,000 clones, about 85% recorded once. The source material was peripheral blood. These receptors were obtained from a woman aged 60-75 years with acute or convalescent COVID-19. CDR3s include the opening cysteine and the closing phenylalanine or tryptophan. A D gene is named only where the DNA matches it firmly. Rows may omit the clone size; those that give it use once, few, many or a size class.

clone size,V gene,J gene,D gene,CDR3 DNA,CDR3 protein
-,TRBV10-1,TRBJ1-1,TRBD1,TGCGCCAGCAGTGCCTCGACAGGGCTAGTTTTCTTT,CASSASTGLVFF
once,TRBV5-4,TRBJ1-1,-,TGTGCCAGCAGCGCCCCGGCTTCGGGTACTGAAGCTTTCTTT,CASSAPASGTEAFF
-,TRBV6-4,TRBJ1-2,-,TGTGCCAGCAGTGACTCACAGGGTAGGAATGGCTACACCTTC,CASSDSQGRNGYTF
-,TRBV3-1/TRBV3-2,TRBJ2-1,TRBD2,TGTGCCAGCAGCCCTTGGAGCGGGGGTTCCTACAATGAGCAGTTCTTC,CASSPWSGGSYNEQFF
-,TRBV29-1,TRBJ1-2,TRBD1,TGCAGCGTCCGACAGGGTTCTACAGGCTACACCTTC,CSVRQGSTGYTF
-,TRBV6-4,TRBJ2-3,TRBD2,TGTGCCACAGGGAGACTAGCGGAATTTAGCACAGATACGCAGTATTTT,CATGRLAEFSTDTQYF
few,TRBV6-5,TRBJ1-2,TRBD1,TGTGCCAGCAGTTACGACTGGCAGGGGGCCGGCTATGGCTACACCTTC,CASSYDWQGAGYGYTF
-,TRBV15,TRBJ1-5,TRBD1,TGTGCCACCAGCAGAGGACAGGGAATCAATCAGCCCCAGCATTTT,CATSRGQGINQPQHF
-,TRBV4-2,TRBJ1-1,-,TGTGCCAGCAGCCAAGTCGCTTCGGGGAACACTGAAGCTTTCTTT,CASSQVASGNTEAFF
-,TRBV7-9,TRBJ2-3,TRBD1,TGTGCCAGCCGGAAGGGGACAGCCTACACAGATACGCAGTATTTT,CASRKGTAYTDTQYF
-,TRBV6-5,TRBJ1-6,-,TGTGCCAGCAGTTACTTAAATTCACCCCTCCACTTT,CASSYLNSPLHF
-,TRBV29-1,TRBJ1-4,TRBD1,TGCAGCGGGCGTATAGGGGGCTCAACTAATGAAAAACTGTTTTTT,CSGRIGGSTNEKLFF
-,TRBV29-1,TRBJ1-2,TRBD1,TGCAGCGCTGGACAGGGTACGGACTATGGCTACACCTTC,CSAGQGTDYGYTF
-,TRBV18,TRBJ2-1,TRBD1,TGTGCCAGCTCACCCAAAGCGGGACAGGGTATGGATGAGCAGTTCTTC,CASSPKAGQGMDEQFF
-,TRBV4-1,TRBJ2-1,-,TGCGCCAGCAGCCAAGACACAGGGCACAGCTCCTACAATGAGCAGTTCTTC,CASSQDTGHSSYNEQFF
-,TRBV6-5,TRBJ2-5,-,TGTGCCAGCAGTTTTGGAGGAGAGACCCAGTACTTC,CASSFGGETQYF
-,TRBV3-1/TRBV3-2,TRBJ2-1,TRBD2,TGTGCCAGCAGCCCTCGACTAGCGGGAGGGGTTGAGCAGTTCTTC,CASSPRLAGGVEQFF
-,TRBV3-1/TRBV3-2,TRBJ2-6,-,TGTGCCAGCAGCCTCCGGGTTTTCTCTGGGGCCAACGTCCTGACTTTC,CASSLRVFSGANVLTF
-,TRBV19,TRBJ2-1,TRBD2,TGTGCCAGTAGTGCTAGCGGGAGCGGGGGTGAGCAGTTCTTC,CASSASGSGGEQFF
-,TRBV9,TRBJ1-6,-,TGTGCCAGCAGCGTCAAGGGAGCGGCTTCACCCCTCCACTTT,CASSVKGAASPLHF
-,TRBV11-2,TRBJ2-1,-,TGTGCCAGCAGCTTTAATCTCAATGAGCAGTTCTTC,CASSFNLNEQFF
-,TRBV7-9,TRBJ1-2,TRBD1,TGTGCCAGCAGCTTAGGTGGGACAGGGGACTATGGCTACACCTTC,CASSLGGTGDYGYTF
-,TRBV28,TRBJ1-2,-,TGTGCCAGCAGCTCCCCAGGGGAGGGCCACTATGGCTACACCTTC,CASSSPGEGHYGYTF
-,TRBV5-1,TRBJ1-4,-,TGCGCCAGCAGCTCTGGGGCAAGCACTAATGAAAAACTGTTTTTT,CASSSGASTNEKLFF
-,TRBV5-5,TRBJ1-1,TRBD1,TGTGCCAGCAGCTCCCGGACAGGGCGGGAAACTGAAGCTTTCTTT,CASSSRTGRETEAFF
-,TRBV3-1/TRBV3-2,TRBJ2-5,TRBD1,TGTGCCAGCAGCCCTAGGACAGGGGGTCAAGAGACCCAGTACTTC,CASSPRTGGQETQYF
-,TRBV28,TRBJ2-3,-,TGTGCCAGCAGTAACCCTCGGGCAGGAGGGACAGATACGCAGTATTTT,CASSNPRAGGTDTQYF
-,TRBV30,TRBJ1-2,-,TGTGCCTGGTACCGGACTGGGGGGAACTATGGCTACACCTTC,CAWYRTGGNYGYTF
few,TRBV15,TRBJ2-3,TRBD2,TGTGCCACCAGTAGGGGGACTAGCGGCTTCACAGATACGCAGTATTTT,CATSRGTSGFTDTQYF
-,TRBV18,TRBJ2-7,-,TGTGCCAGCTCACCGGGGGGAACCCACGAGCAGTACTTC,CASSPGGTHEQYF
-,TRBV18,TRBJ2-7,TRBD2,TGTGCCAGCTCACCAGGGCTTAGCGGGAGCTACGAGCAGTACTTC,CASSPGLSGSYEQYF
-,TRBV7-2,TRBJ2-1,TRBD2,TGTGCCAGCAGCTTAATGGGCGGGAGGGTATACAATGAGCAGTTCTTC,CASSLMGGRVYNEQFF
-,TRBV15,TRBJ1-6,TRBD1,TGTGCCACCAGAATCGACAGGGGGGCGAATTCACCCCTCCACTTT,CATRIDRGANSPLHF
-,TRBV20-1,TRBJ1-4,TRBD1,TGCAGTGCTTCACGACAGGGGGAGTTTTTT,CSASRQGEFF
-,TRBV4-2,TRBJ1-1,-,TGTGCCAGCAGCCACGGGAGGGTGAACACTGAAGCTTTCTTT,CASSHGRVNTEAFF
-,TRBV11-2,TRBJ1-6,-,TGTGCCAGCAGCTTAAGGACAAATAATTCACCCCTCCACTTT,CASSLRTNNSPLHF
-,TRBV19,TRBJ2-7,TRBD2,TGTGCCAGTAGTATAGCGGCGGGAGAATCCTACGAGCAGTACTTC,CASSIAAGESYEQYF
-,TRBV30,TRBJ1-2,TRBD1,TGTGCCTGGTCTCGCAAAGGCAGGGGGCTTTGGGGCTACACCTTC,CAWSRKGRGLWGYTF
-,TRBV24-1,TRBJ2-1,TRBD2,TGTGCCACCAGAGGGACTAGCGGGAGCAATGAGCAGTTCTTC,CATRGTSGSNEQFF
-,TRBV19,TRBJ2-1,TRBD2,TGTGCCAGTAGTCCGAGCGGGAGCGGTCTCTCTGAGCAGTTCTTC,CASSPSGSGLSEQFF
-,TRBV10-1,TRBJ2-2,-,TGCGCCAGCAGAGACAGGCTCGATGGCACCGGGGAGCTGTTTTTT,CASRDRLDGTGELFF
-,TRBV11-1,TRBJ2-2,-,TGTGCCAGCAGCTTAGAGGCGGCCGGGGAGCTGTTTTTT,CASSLEAAGELFF
-,TRBV6-1,TRBJ2-5,TRBD2,TGTGCCAGCAGTAACCTCAGCGGGAGGAAGTACTTC,CASSNLSGRKYF
-,TRBV28,TRBJ1-2,TRBD1,TGTGCCAGCAGTATGAGGGGGCGTAACTATGGCTACACCTTC,CASSMRGRNYGYTF
once,TRBV28,TRBJ1-2,-,TGTGCCAGCAGTTTCTCCCTGCTGCTAAACTATGGCTACACCTTC,CASSFSLLLNYGYTF
-,TRBV5-1,TRBJ1-1,-,TGCGCCAGCAGCTTCCGGGAGCCACGGACTGAAGCTTTCTTT,CASSFREPRTEAFF
once,TRBV28,TRBJ1-6,-,TGTGCCAGCAGTTTAGGCGACAGAGATAATTCACCCCTCCACTTT,CASSLGDRDNSPLHF
-,TRBV18,TRBJ1-2,-,TGTGCCAGCTCACCACCTGTCAGGGGCCCCTATGGCTACACCTTC,CASSPPVRGPYGYTF
-,TRBV9,TRBJ1-5,-,TGTGCCAGCAGCGCCGCAGGGCGCAATCAGCCCCAGCATTTT,CASSAAGRNQPQHF
-,TRBV29-1,TRBJ1-1,-,TGCAGCGAGAGGGACTCCGGCACTGAAGCTTTCTTT,CSERDSGTEAFF
once,TRBV19,TRBJ1-1,TRBD1,TGTGCCAGTAGTTCGACCCCTAAGACAGGGGCCACTGAAGCTTTCTTT,CASSSTPKTGATEAFF
-,TRBV3-1/TRBV3-2,TRBJ2-3,TRBD1,TGTGCCAGCAGCCAAAACAGGGGATCGGCAGATACGCAGTATTTT,CASSQNRGSADTQYF
-,TRBV11-1,TRBJ2-3,-,TGTGCCAGCAGCTTTTGGGGAGCAGATACGCAGTATTTT,CASSFWGADTQYF
-,TRBV27,TRBJ2-2,TRBD2,TGTGCCAGCAGTTTCGGGCTAGCGGGAACCGGGGAGCTGTTTTTT,CASSFGLAGTGELFF